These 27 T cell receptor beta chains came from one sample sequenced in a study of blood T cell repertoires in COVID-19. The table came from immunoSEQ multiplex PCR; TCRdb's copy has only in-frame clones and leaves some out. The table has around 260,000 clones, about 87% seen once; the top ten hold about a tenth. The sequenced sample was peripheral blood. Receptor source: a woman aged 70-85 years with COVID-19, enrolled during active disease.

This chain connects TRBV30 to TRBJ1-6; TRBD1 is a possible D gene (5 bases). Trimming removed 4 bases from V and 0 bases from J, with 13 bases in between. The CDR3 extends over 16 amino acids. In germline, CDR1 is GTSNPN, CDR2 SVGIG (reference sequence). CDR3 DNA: TGTGCCTGGACCCCTGGGGGGAGCTCCTATAATTCACCCCTCCACTTT. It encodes CAWTPGGSSYNSPLHF.

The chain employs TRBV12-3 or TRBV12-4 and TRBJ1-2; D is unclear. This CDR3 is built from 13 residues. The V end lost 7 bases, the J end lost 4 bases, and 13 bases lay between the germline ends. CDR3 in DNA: TGTGCCAGCACCCCGGGAGAAGGCTATGGCTACACCTTC. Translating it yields CASTPGEGYGYTF.

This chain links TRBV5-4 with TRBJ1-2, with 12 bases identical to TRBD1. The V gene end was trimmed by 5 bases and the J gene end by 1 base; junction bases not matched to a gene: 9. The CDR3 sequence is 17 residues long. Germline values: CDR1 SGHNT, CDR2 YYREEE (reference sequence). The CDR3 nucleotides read TGTGCCAGCAGGACACGGGACAGGGGGCCGTATAACTATGGCTACACCTTC. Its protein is CASRTRDRGPYNYGYTF. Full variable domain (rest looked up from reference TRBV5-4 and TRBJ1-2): ETGVTQSPTHLIKTRGQQVTLRCSSQSGHNTVSWYQQALGQGPQFIFQYYREEENGRGNFPPRFSGLQFPNYSSELNVNALELDDSALYLCASRTRDRGPYNYGYTFGSGTRLTVV.

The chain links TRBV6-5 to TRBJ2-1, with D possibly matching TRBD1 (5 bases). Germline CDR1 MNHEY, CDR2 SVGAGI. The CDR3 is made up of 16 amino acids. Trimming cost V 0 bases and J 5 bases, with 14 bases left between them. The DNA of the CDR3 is TGTGCCAGCAGTTACTCCAGGGTGATACTCAACAATGAGCAGTTCTTC. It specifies CASSYSRVILNNEQFF.

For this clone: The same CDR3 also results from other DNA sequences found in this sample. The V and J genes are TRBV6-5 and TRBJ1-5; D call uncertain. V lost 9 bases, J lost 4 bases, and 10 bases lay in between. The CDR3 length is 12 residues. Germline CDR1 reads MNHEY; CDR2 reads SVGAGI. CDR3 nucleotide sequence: TGTGCCAGTCGGACTGGGAATCAGCCCCAGCATTTT. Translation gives CASRTGNQPQHF.

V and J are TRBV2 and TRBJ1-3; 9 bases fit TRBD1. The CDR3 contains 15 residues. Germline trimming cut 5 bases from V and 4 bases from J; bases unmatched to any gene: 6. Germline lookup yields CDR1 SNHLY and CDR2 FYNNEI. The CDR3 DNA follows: TGTGCCAGCAGTTCTCGGACAGGGGTCGGAAACACCATATATTTT. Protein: CASSSRTGVGNTIYF.

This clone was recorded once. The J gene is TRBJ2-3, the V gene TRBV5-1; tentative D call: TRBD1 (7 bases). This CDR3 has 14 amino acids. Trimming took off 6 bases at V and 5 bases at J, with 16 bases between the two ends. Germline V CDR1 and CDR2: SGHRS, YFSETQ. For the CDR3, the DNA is TGCGCCAGCACTCGGGGGACAGAGGGAGATACGCAGTATTTT. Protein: CASTRGTEGDTQYF.

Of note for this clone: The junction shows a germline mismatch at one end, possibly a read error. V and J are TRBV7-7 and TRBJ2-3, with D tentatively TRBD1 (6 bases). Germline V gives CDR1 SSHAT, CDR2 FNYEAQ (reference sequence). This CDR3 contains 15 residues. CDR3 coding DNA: TGTGCTAGCAGCTTAACCCCAGGGGGCACAGATACGCAGTATTTT. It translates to CASSLTPGGTDTQYF.

CDR3 in DNA: TGTGCCAGCAGCCCAAACTTGTGGGGGGAGCTGTTTTTT. This gives the protein CASSPNLWGELFF. The rearrangement joins TRBV11-2 to TRBJ2-2; D not resolved. Per germline, CDR1 SGHAT and CDR2 FQNNGV. Between the trimmed V and J ends, which lost 5 bases and 8 bases, there was a span of 12 bases. The CDR3 is 13 residues long.

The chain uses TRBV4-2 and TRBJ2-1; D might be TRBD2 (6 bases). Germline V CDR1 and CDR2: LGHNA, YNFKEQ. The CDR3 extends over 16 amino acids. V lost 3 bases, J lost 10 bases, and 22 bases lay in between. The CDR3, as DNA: TGTGCCAGCAGCCAGGAGACTAGAGGTTTGTTATGGGAGCAGTTCTTC. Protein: CASSQETRGLLWEQFF.

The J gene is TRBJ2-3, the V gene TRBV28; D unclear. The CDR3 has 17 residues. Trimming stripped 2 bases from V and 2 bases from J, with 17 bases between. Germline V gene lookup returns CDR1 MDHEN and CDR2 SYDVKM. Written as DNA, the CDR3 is TGTGCCAGCAGTTTAAACCCCTTAAGCGAGTACACAGATACGCAGTATTTT. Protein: CASSLNPLSEYTDTQYF.

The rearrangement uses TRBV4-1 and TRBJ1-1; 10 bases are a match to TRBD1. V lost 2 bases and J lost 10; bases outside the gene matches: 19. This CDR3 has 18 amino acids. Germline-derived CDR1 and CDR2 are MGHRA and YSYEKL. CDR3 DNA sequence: TGCGCCAGCAGCCAATGGGCACCGGGACAGGGGACGAGTCCGGGAGCTTTCTTT. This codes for CASSQWAPGQGTSPGAFF.

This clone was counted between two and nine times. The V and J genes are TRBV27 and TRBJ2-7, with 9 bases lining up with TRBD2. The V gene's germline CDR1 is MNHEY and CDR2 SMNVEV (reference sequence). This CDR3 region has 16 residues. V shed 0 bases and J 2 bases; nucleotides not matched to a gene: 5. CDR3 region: CASSLSLSGRPYEQYF. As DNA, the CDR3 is TGTGCCAGCAGTTTATCCCTAAGCGGGAGGCCCTACGAGCAGTACTTC.

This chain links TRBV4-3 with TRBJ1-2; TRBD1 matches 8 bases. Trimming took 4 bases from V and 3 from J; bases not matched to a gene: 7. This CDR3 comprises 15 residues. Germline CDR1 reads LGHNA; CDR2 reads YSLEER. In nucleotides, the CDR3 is TGCGCCAGCAGCCGAGAGGACAGGGACTACTATGGCTACACCTTC. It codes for CASSREDRDYYGYTF.

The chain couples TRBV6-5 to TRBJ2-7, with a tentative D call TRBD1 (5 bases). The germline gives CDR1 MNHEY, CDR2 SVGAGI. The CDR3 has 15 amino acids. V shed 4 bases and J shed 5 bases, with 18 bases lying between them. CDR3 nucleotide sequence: TGTGCCAGCAGTTCGAGCAGGGCTGGGTCGAACGAGCAGTACTTC. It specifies CASSSSRAGSNEQYF.

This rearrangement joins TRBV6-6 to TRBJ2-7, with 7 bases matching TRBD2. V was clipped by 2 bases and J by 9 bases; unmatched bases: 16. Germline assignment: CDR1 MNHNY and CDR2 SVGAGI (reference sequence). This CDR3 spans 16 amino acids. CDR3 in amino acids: CASSYGLAGSTRGQYF. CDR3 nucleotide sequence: TGTGCCAGCAGTTACGGGTTAGCGGGCTCTACTAGGGGGCAGTACTTC.

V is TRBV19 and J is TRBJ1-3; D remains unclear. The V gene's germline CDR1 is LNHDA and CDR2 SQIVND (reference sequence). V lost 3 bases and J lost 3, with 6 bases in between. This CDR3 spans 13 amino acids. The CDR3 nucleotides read TGTGCCAGTAGTATCGGGGATGGAAACACCATATATTTT. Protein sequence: CASSIGDGNTIYF.

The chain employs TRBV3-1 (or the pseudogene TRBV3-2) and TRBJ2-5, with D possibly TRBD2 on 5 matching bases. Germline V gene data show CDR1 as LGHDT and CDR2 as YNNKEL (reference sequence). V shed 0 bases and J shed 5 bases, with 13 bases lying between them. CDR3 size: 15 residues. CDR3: CASSQDMQREETQYF. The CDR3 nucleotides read TGTGCCAGCAGCCAAGATATGCAGAGGGAGGAGACCCAGTACTTC.

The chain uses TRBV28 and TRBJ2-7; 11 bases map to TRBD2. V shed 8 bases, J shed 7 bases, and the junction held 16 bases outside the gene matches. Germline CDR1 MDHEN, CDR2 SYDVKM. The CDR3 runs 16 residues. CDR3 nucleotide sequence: TGTGCCAGCTATCAACGGATAGCGGGAGGGCCTGGGGAGCAGTACTTC. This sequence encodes CASYQRIAGGPGEQYF.

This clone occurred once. CDR3 bases: TGCGCCAGCAGGGACAGGTGGGAGACCCAGTACTTC. It yields the protein CASRDRWETQYF. The V gene is TRBV5-1, the J gene TRBJ2-5; 7 bases align to TRBD1. Germline V gene lookup returns CDR1 SGHRS and CDR2 YFSETQ. This CDR3 is 12 amino acids long. V lost 5 bases and J lost 5; bases outside the gene matches: 3.

Here the CDR3 reads CARLAGLLQETQYF. The CDR3 DNA reads TGTGCCAGATTAGCGGGGCTCCTACAAGAGACCCAGTACTTC. This rearrangement joins TRBV6-5 to TRBJ2-5, with 8 bases matching TRBD2. Germline V gene sequence: CDR1 MNHEY, CDR2 SVGAGI. V shed 9 bases, J shed 2 bases, and the junction held 8 bases outside the gene matches. The CDR3 runs 14 residues.

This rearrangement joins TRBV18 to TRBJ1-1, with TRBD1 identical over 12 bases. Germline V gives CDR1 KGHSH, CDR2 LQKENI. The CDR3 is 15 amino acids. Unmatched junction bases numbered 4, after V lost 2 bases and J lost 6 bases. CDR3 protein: CASSPGTGGWSEAFF. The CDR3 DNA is TGTGCCAGCTCACCAGGGACAGGGGGCTGGTCTGAAGCTTTCTTT.

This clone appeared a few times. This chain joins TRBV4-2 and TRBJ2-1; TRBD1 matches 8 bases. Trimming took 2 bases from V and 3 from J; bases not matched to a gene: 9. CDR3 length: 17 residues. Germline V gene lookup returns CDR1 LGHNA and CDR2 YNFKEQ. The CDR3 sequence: CASSQSRGTGVYNEQFF. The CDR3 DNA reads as TGTGCCAGCAGCCAATCCCGGGGGACAGGTGTCTACAATGAGCAGTTCTTC.

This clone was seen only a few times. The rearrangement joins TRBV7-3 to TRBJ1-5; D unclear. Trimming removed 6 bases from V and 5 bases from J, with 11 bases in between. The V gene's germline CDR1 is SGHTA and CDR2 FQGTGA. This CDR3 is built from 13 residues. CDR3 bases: TGTGCCAGCAGTATAATAACTTATCAGCCCCAGCATTTT. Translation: CASSIITYQPQHF.

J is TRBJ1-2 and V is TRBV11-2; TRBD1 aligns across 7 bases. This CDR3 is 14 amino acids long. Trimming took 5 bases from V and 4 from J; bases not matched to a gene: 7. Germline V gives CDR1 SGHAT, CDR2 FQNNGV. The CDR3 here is CASSVDRSGYGYTF. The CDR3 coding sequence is TGTGCCAGCAGCGTGGACAGGAGCGGCTATGGCTACACCTTC.

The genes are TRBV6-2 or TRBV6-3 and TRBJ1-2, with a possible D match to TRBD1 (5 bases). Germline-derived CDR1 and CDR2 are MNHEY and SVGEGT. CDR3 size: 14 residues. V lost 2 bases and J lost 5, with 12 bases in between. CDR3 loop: CASSYNGGRYGYTF. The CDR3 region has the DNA TGTGCCAGCAGTTACAACGGGGGAAGATATGGCTACACCTTC.

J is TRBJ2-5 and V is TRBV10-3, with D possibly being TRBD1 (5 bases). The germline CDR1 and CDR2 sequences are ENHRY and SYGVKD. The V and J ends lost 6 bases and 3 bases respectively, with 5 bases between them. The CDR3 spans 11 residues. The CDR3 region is CAIRGEETQYF. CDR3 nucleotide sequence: TGTGCCATCAGAGGGGAAGAGACCCAGTACTTC.